The 17 T cell receptor beta chains reported below all come from one sample, sequenced in a study of blood T cell repertoires in COVID-19. The protocol was immunoSEQ multiplex PCR, while the TCRdb copy is restricted to in-frame clones and leaves out a portion. The table has about 74,000 clones, roughly 86% seen once. The sequenced material came from peripheral blood. These TCRs come from a man between 65 and 85 years old with acute or convalescent COVID-19.

CDR3 sequence reads: CASSHSPGVTNTEAFF. CDR3 nucleotide sequence: TGTGCCAGCAGCCATTCCCCGGGAGTGACGAACACTGAAGCTTTCTTT. The rearrangement links TRBV7-3 to TRBJ1-1; D ambiguous. CDR1 and CDR2 (germline): SGHTA, FQGTGA. V was trimmed by 5 bases and J by 1 base, leaving 17 bases between them. The CDR3 is 16 amino acids.

This sequence joins TRBV20-1 and TRBJ1-6; D remains ambiguous. Germline V gives CDR1 DFQATT, CDR2 SNEGSKA (reference sequence). Trimming pared 3 bases from V and 6 bases from J, leaving 12 bases between. The CDR3 consists of 14 residues. The CDR3 region is CSASARSLNSPLHF. Here the CDR3 DNA reads TGCAGTGCTAGTGCCCGGTCCCTTAATTCACCCCTCCACTTT.

The V and J genes are TRBV10-3 and TRBJ2-5, with 11 positions matching TRBD2. CDR3 length: 18 amino acids. CDR1 and CDR2 from the germline V gene are ENHRY and SYGVKD. V lost 2 bases to trimming and J lost 5 bases; unmatched junction nucleotides: 13. For the CDR3, the DNA is TGTGCCATCAGTGAGAAAACCGGGACTAGCGGTCCCGGGGAGACCCAGTACTTC. This encodes CAISEKTGTSGPGETQYF.

The CDR3 region is CASSPPTRLAGYNEQFF. In nucleotides, the CDR3 is TGTGCCAGCAGTCCCCCCACCCGACTAGCGGGATACAATGAGCAGTTCTTC. V is TRBV28 and J is TRBJ2-1; 11 nucleotides line up with TRBD2. V lost 5 bases to trimming and J lost 4 bases; unmatched junction nucleotides: 10. This CDR3 is built from 17 residues. CDR1 and CDR2 (germline): MDHEN, SYDVKM.

The rearrangement uses TRBV2 and TRBJ2-1; 14 nucleotides agree with TRBD2. The CDR3 consists of 18 residues. Trimming took 7 bases from V and 9 from J; bases not matched to a gene: 17. Germline V CDR1 and CDR2: SNHLY, FYNNEI. The CDR3 DNA sequence: TGTGCCAGCACCAAATCGGACGGAGGACTAGCGGGAGGTTTTGAGCAGTTCTTC. Protein product: CASTKSDGGLAGGFEQFF.

The chain links TRBV19 to TRBJ1-1; D might be TRBD1 (6 bases). This CDR3 is 15 amino acids long. Germline V gene sequence: CDR1 LNHDA, CDR2 SQIVND (reference sequence). Trimming pared 5 bases from V and 1 base from J, leaving 14 bases between. CDR3 sequence: CASSGYRAKNTEAFF. For the CDR3, the DNA is TGTGCCAGTAGTGGATACAGGGCTAAGAACACTGAAGCTTTCTTT.

This clone was seen more than once but under ten times. This chain links TRBV5-4 with TRBJ1-2, with D perhaps TRBD1 (5 bases). The CDR3 has 13 amino acids. Trimming pared 4 bases from V and 3 bases from J, leaving 10 bases between. Germline CDR1 is SGHNT and CDR2 is YYREEE (reference sequence). The DNA of the CDR3 is TGTGCCAGCAGCCCAGGACAAGACTATGGCTACACCTTC. Protein sequence: CASSPGQDYGYTF.

V and J are TRBV19 and TRBJ2-3, with a tentative D call TRBD1 (6 bases). This CDR3 is 14 amino acids long. Germline CDR1 reads LNHDA; CDR2 reads SQIVND (reference sequence). The ends were cut back, 9 bases at V and 4 bases at J, with 17 bases in the middle. The CDR3 protein is CASRGGILPDTQYF. The CDR3 DNA is TGTGCCAGCCGAGGGGGAATCCTTCCAGATACGCAGTATTTT. The full variable domain, its missing parts supplied by reference TRBV19 and TRBJ2-3, is DGGITQSPKYLFRKEGQNVTLSCEQNLNHDAMYWYRQDPGQGLRLIYYSQIVNDFQKGDIAEGYSVSREKKESFPLTVTSAQKNPTAFYLCASRGGILPDTQYFGPGTRLTVL.

The chain combines TRBV7-9 with TRBJ2-1; 9 bases match TRBD2. Per the germline V gene, CDR1 is SEHNR and CDR2 is FQNEAQ (reference sequence). Germline trimming cut 5 bases from V and 9 bases from J; bases unmatched to any gene: 11. The CDR3 runs 15 residues. The CDR3 loop reads CASSRAAGGPAEQFF. The CDR3 DNA reads TGTGCCAGCAGCCGAGCGGCGGGGGGGCCGGCTGAGCAGTTCTTC.

The V gene is TRBV11-1, the J gene TRBJ1-2; D gene unclear. The germline V gene has CDR1 SGHAT and CDR2 FQDESV (reference sequence). Deletions cut 5 bases from V and 2 bases from J, with 15 bases between. There are 15 residues in the CDR3. As DNA, the CDR3 is TGTGCCAGCAGCCCCCGAGAGGGAACGAACTATGGCTACACCTTC. Translating gives CASSPREGTNYGYTF.

The gene calls are TRBV19 and TRBJ2-1; TRBD2 agrees at 10 bases. The CDR3 totals 17 residues. The germline CDR1 and CDR2 sequences are LNHDA and SQIVND (reference sequence). V lost 1 base to trimming and J lost 7 bases; unmatched junction nucleotides: 10. The CDR3 reads CASSIGGAGGPGNEQFF. The CDR3 DNA reads as TGTGCCAGTAGTATAGGAGGAGCGGGAGGGCCGGGGAATGAGCAGTTCTTC.

CDR3 nucleotides: TGTGCCAGTGAACGGACAGGCTTTAATGAAAAACTGTTTTTT. Residues: CASERTGFNEKLFF. The chain has TRBV2 and TRBJ1-4; 7 bases fit TRBD1. CDR1 SNHLY and CDR2 FYNNEI come from the germline V gene. CDR3 length equals 14 residues. The J segment lost 4 bases and the V segment lost 9 bases, leaving 8 bases of the junction unmatched.

The chain employs TRBV9 and TRBJ2-2; 8 positions agree with TRBD1. The CDR3 has 17 residues. The germline CDR1 and CDR2 sequences are SGDLS and YYNGEE. V was pared by 0 bases and J by 4 bases, with 8 bases of the junction left unmatched. This CDR3 reads CASSVVSRTGSTGELFF. CDR3 in DNA: TGTGCCAGCAGCGTAGTTTCGCGGACAGGGTCCACCGGGGAGCTGTTTTTT.

Written as DNA, the CDR3 is TGCGCCAGCAGCGGCGGGACAGACGAGCAGTACTTC. Its translation is CASSGGTDEQYF. The J gene is TRBJ2-7, the V gene TRBV5-1; D perhaps matches TRBD1 (7 bases). The CDR3 totals 12 residues. Trimming took 4 bases from V and 5 from J, leaving 10 bases between them. The germline gives CDR1 SGHRS, CDR2 YFSETQ.

This clone has a handful of counts. This chain uses TRBV19 with TRBJ1-3; perhaps TRBD1 as D (5 bases). Trimming took off 7 bases at V and 1 base at J, with 11 bases between the two ends. The CDR3 has 14 residues. Germline CDR1 reads LNHDA; CDR2 reads SQIVND (reference sequence). The CDR3 protein is CASTRGGSGNTIYF. CDR3 coding DNA: TGTGCCAGTACCCGGGGGGGATCTGGAAACACCATATATTTT.

This chain connects TRBV3-1 (or the pseudogene TRBV3-2) to TRBJ1-1; 9 bases are shared with TRBD1. The germline CDR1 and CDR2 sequences are LGHDT and YNNKEL (reference sequence). This CDR3 comprises 15 residues. J gave up 3 bases and V 2 bases, and 4 bases lay outside the gene matches. Here the CDR3 reads CASSQRDREHTEAFF. The CDR3 bases are TGTGCCAGCAGCCAACGGGACAGGGAACACACTGAAGCTTTCTTT.

This clone turned up a few times. The rearrangement uses TRBV7-2 and TRBJ1-2; possibly TRBD1 for D (5 bases). V lost 7 bases and J 2 bases, leaving 14 bases between the germline ends. CDR1 and CDR2 (germline): SGHTA, FQGNSA. The CDR3 runs to 14 residues. This CDR3 is CASIQGVANYGYTF. CDR3 in DNA: TGTGCCAGCATCCAAGGGGTAGCCAACTATGGCTACACCTTC.